These 29 T cell receptor beta chains were all obtained from the same sample, sequenced in a study of blood T cell repertoires in COVID-19. Profiling relied on immunoSEQ multiplex PCR, and the TCRdb table lists in-frame clones only, not all of them. The sample includes 200,000 or so clones, roughly 80% of them seen just once. Sequencing was done on a sample of peripheral blood. The receptors were sampled from a woman older than 75 with acute or convalescent COVID-19.

V gene TRBV6-1 combines with J gene TRBJ1-6; no reliable D call. V was shortened by 3 bases and J by 3 bases, with 9 bases between the two germline ends. The CDR3 runs 15 residues. Looked up from germline, CDR1 is MNHNS and CDR2 is SASEGT. For the CDR3, the DNA is TGTGCCAGCAGTGAGGGAGGTTTCTATAATTCACCCCTCCACTTT. Protein sequence: CASSEGGFYNSPLHF.

This sequence joins TRBV2 and TRBJ2-5; 7 bases line up with TRBD1. The CDR3 loop spans 15 amino acids. Germline V gives CDR1 SNHLY, CDR2 FYNNEI. Trimming removed 4 bases from V and 5 bases from J; junction bases left unmatched: 10. The CDR3 nucleotides are TGTGCCAGCAGTGGCACCTACAGGGGCTCGGAGACCCAGTACTTC. Amino acids: CASSGTYRGSETQYF.

The J gene is TRBJ1-5, the V gene TRBV6-5, with D maybe TRBD1 (6 bases). CDR1 MNHEY and CDR2 SVGAGI come from the germline V gene. The V end lost 7 bases, the J end lost 8 bases, and 15 bases lay between the germline ends. This CDR3 region has 13 residues. CDR3 sequence: CASTRREGEPQHF. Here the CDR3 DNA reads TGTGCCAGCACCCGCCGGGAGGGGGAGCCCCAGCATTTT.

V gene TRBV6-1 combines with J gene TRBJ1-2; tentatively, D is TRBD1 (5 bases). The CDR3 length is 17 residues. Deletions cut 1 base from V and 0 bases from J, with 15 bases between. Looked up from germline, CDR1 is MNHNS and CDR2 is SASEGT. CDR3 coding DNA: TGTGCCAGCAGTGAAGTTGACAGCCACTTCGCTAACTATGGCTACACCTTC. Translation gives CASSEVDSHFANYGYTF.

V gene TRBV3-1 (or the pseudogene TRBV3-2) combines with J gene TRBJ1-1; tentatively, D is TRBD1 (6 bases). CDR1 is LGHDT, CDR2 YNNKEL, per germline (reference sequence). The CDR3 extends over 15 amino acids. Trimming took 3 bases from V and 1 from J, leaving 12 bases between them. The chain's CDR3 is CASSHRQVSNTEAFF. In nucleotides, the CDR3 is TGTGCCAGCAGCCACCGACAGGTATCGAACACTGAAGCTTTCTTT.

This clone was detected a few times. The rearrangement links TRBV10-3 to TRBJ1-1, with D maybe TRBD1 (6 bases). Germline values: CDR1 ENHRY, CDR2 SYGVKD. This CDR3 has 12 residues. V lost 5 bases to trimming and J lost 8 bases, with 12 bases between them. DNA of the CDR3: TGTGCCATCAGTTTTCAAGGACAGGAAGCTTTCTTT. It is translated as CAISFQGQEAFF.

The V call is TRBV5-4, the J call TRBJ1-3; no definite D call. The CDR3 has 14 residues. The V end lost 0 bases, the J end lost 1 base, and 5 bases lay between the germline ends. Germline V gene data show CDR1 as SGHNT and CDR2 as YYREEE (reference sequence). DNA of the CDR3: TGTGCCAGCAGCTTGGAGCTGTCTGGAAACACCATATATTTT. Its translation: CASSLELSGNTIYF.

The J gene is TRBJ2-6, the V gene TRBV9; weak D call: TRBD1 (7 bases). V lost 0 bases and J lost 3, with 19 bases in between. CDR1 is SGDLS, CDR2 YYNGEE, per germline. The CDR3 sequence is 19 residues long. Written as DNA, the CDR3 is TGTGCCAGCAGCGTAGGATCAGGGGGACTCTTGTTTGGGGCCAACGTCCTGACTTTC. Its protein is CASSVGSGGLLFGANVLTF.

This chain connects TRBV18 to TRBJ2-7; TRBD1 agrees at 10 bases. Germline CDR1 and CDR2: KGHSH and LQKENI. This CDR3 has 14 residues. V trimming: 6 bases; J trimming: 1 base; junction bases outside the gene matches: 3. CDR3 sequence reads: CASSMGQGSYEQYF. CDR3 in DNA: TGTGCCAGCTCCATGGGACAGGGGTCCTACGAGCAGTACTTC.

This clone has only a few counts. The V call is TRBV2, the J call TRBJ2-5; no reliable D call. Germline CDR1 SNHLY, CDR2 FYNNEI. V was trimmed by 4 bases and J by 5 bases, leaving 11 bases between them. The CDR3 is made up of 13 amino acids. CDR3 in amino acids: CASSGGSRETQYF. CDR3 DNA sequence: TGTGCCAGCAGTGGAGGATCTAGGGAGACCCAGTACTTC.

The rearrangement uses TRBV10-3 and TRBJ1-2, with D possibly TRBD1 on 6 matching bases. Germline lookup yields CDR1 ENHRY and CDR2 SYGVKD. Between the trimmed V and J ends, which lost 6 bases and 0 bases, there was a span of 11 bases. The CDR3 covers 14 residues. For the CDR3, the DNA is TGTGCCATCAGAGCCGACAGGACTAACTATGGCTACACCTTC. It translates to CAIRADRTNYGYTF.

The V and J genes are TRBV10-3 and TRBJ2-1; 7 bases fit TRBD2. The junction had 5 bases not matched to a gene; V was cut back by 4 bases and J by 5 bases. CDR1 is ENHRY, CDR2 SYGVKD, per germline. This CDR3 has 14 amino acids. DNA for the CDR3: TGTGCCATCAGTGTGGGACTATCGGACAATGAGCAGTTCTTC. Amino acid sequence: CAISVGLSDNEQFF.

The genes are TRBV30 and TRBJ1-6, with 7 bases identical to TRBD1. CDR1 GTSNPN and CDR2 SVGIG come from the germline V gene (reference sequence). V dropped 4 bases and J dropped 4; count of bases not matched to a gene: 1. The CDR3 contains 13 residues. CDR3 DNA sequence: TGTGCCTGGACGGGACAGTATAATTCACCCCTCCACTTT. This codes for CAWTGQYNSPLHF.

The chain has TRBV11-3 and TRBJ1-1; D is ambiguous. Trimming left V 3 bases short and J 4 bases short, with 15 bases between. The CDR3 consists of 15 residues. Germline-derived CDR1 and CDR2 are SGHNT and YENEEA. CDR3 sequence: CASSFEGRGSTEAFF. The CDR3 DNA reads TGTGCCAGCAGCTTTGAGGGAAGAGGGAGCACTGAAGCTTTCTTT.

The chain is built from TRBV10-2 and TRBJ2-1; D is perhaps TRBD2 (9 bases). V gave up 4 bases and J gave up 4 bases, with 20 bases separating them. This CDR3 is 17 amino acids long. Per germline, CDR1 WSHSY and CDR2 SAAADI. The CDR3 bases are TGCGCCAGCAGTGGGGTGGCTAGCGGGACAGGTTACAATGAGCAGTTCTTC. This codes for CASSGVASGTGYNEQFF.

The chain carries TRBV6-1 and TRBJ1-4; the match to TRBD1 covers 12 bases. Germline V gene lookup returns CDR1 MNHNS and CDR2 SASEGT. This CDR3 region has 17 residues. V was pared by 4 bases and J by 8 bases, with 11 bases of the junction left unmatched. The CDR3 DNA reads TGTGCCAGCAGTGCCAGGGGACAGGGGGCGCTTCGAGAAAAACTGTTTTTT. It is translated as CASSARGQGALREKLFF.

This clone was seen a single time. The chain recombines TRBV19 with TRBJ2-7; no reliable D call. The CDR3 covers 13 residues. CDR1 and CDR2 (germline): LNHDA, SQIVND (reference sequence). Between the trimmed V and J ends, which lost 3 bases and 3 bases, there was a span of 9 bases. The DNA for the CDR3 is TGTGCCAGTAGTATTGGCCAGAACTACGAGCAGTACTTC. This translates into CASSIGQNYEQYF.

In the case of this clone: One end of the junction varies from germline; a read error may be responsible. In the same sample, other DNA sequences code for this CDR3. This chain connects TRBV7-7 to TRBJ1-5; weak D call: TRBD1 (5 bases). Germline CDR1 reads SSHAT; CDR2 reads FNYEAQ (reference sequence). The CDR3 has 13 residues. The chain's CDR3 is CASSLDRDQPQHF. DNA of the CDR3: TGTGCTAGCAGCTTAGACAGAGATCAGCCCCAGCATTTT.

The rearrangement joins TRBV6-5 to TRBJ2-3; 7 bases fit TRBD2. The CDR3 has 16 amino acids. Germline loops: CDR1 MNHEY, CDR2 SVGAGI. The V and J ends lost 0 bases and 0 bases, in that order; junction bases with no gene match: 3. The CDR3 spells CASSYSAGASTDTQYF. In DNA form, the CDR3 reads TGTGCCAGCAGTTACTCGGCGGGAGCCAGCACAGATACGCAGTATTTT.

V is TRBV3-1 (or the pseudogene TRBV3-2) and J is TRBJ2-5; 8 nucleotides line up with TRBD2. The CDR3 has 16 amino acids. V dropped 1 base and J dropped 4; count of bases not matched to a gene: 8. In germline, CDR1 is LGHDT, CDR2 YNNKEL (reference sequence). The chain's CDR3 is CASSQGRGSGRETQYF. CDR3 DNA: TGTGCCAGCAGCCAAGGGAGAGGCAGCGGGAGAGAGACCCAGTACTTC.

The rearrangement uses TRBV6-5 and TRBJ2-1, with 9 bases matching TRBD2. The CDR3 is made up of 15 amino acids. Trimming at V came to 6 bases and at J to 7 bases, leaving 10 bases not matched to a gene. Germline CDR1 reads MNHEY; CDR2 reads SVGAGI. The CDR3, as DNA: TGTGCCAGCAGCCAGTCGGCTAGCGGGACGAATGAGCAGTTCTTC. Translated, it gives CASSQSASGTNEQFF.

This chain uses TRBV19 with TRBJ2-3; 7 bases are shared with TRBD2. Germline CDR1 reads LNHDA; CDR2 reads SQIVND (reference sequence). The CDR3 totals 15 residues. The V and J ends lost 3 bases and 2 bases, in that order; junction bases with no gene match: 5. The chain's CDR3 is CASSMGGSLTDTQYF. CDR3 nucleotide sequence: TGTGCCAGTAGTATGGGCGGGAGTCTCACAGATACGCAGTATTTT.

The J gene is TRBJ1-2, the V gene TRBV28, with TRBD1 as a possible D gene (6 bases). V was trimmed by 3 bases and J by 4 bases, leaving 21 bases between them. This CDR3 has 17 amino acids. CDR1 and CDR2 (germline): MDHEN, SYDVKM. The CDR3 DNA sequence: TGTGCCAGCAGTTTCAACCCCTCTCAGGGGACCCTCTATGGCTACACCTTC. Amino acids: CASSFNPSQGTLYGYTF.

The genes are TRBV4-2 and TRBJ2-1, with 13 bases matching TRBD2. The junction had 1 base not matched to a gene; V was cut back by 1 base and J by 4 bases. This CDR3 comprises 16 residues. Germline loops: CDR1 LGHNA, CDR2 YNFKEQ. The CDR3 DNA is TGTGCCAGCAGCCAAGCGGGACTAGCGGGATACAATGAGCAGTTCTTC. Its translation: CASSQAGLAGYNEQFF.

This clone was seen a handful of times. The rearrangement joins TRBV3-1 (or the pseudogene TRBV3-2) to TRBJ1-2; D remains ambiguous. The germline CDR1 and CDR2 sequences are LGHDT and YNNKEL (reference sequence). V was clipped by 1 base and J by 8 bases, with 14 bases between them. The CDR3 length is 14 residues. CDR3 sequence: CASSQGNSLKGYTF. The CDR3 DNA is TGTGCCAGCAGCCAAGGAAACTCTCTAAAAGGCTACACCTTC.

The V and J genes are TRBV28 and TRBJ1-2, with D possibly being TRBD1 (5 bases). Germline V gives CDR1 MDHEN, CDR2 SYDVKM. The CDR3 runs 15 residues. Trimming removed 7 bases at V and 0 bases at J, with 15 bases between. In nucleotides, the CDR3 is TGTGCCAGCACCAGAGCCCGGGGGACTAACTATGGCTACACCTTC. It specifies CASTRARGTNYGYTF.

The chain links TRBV9 to TRBJ2-7, with 10 bases matching TRBD2. Unmatched junction bases numbered 12, after V lost 4 bases and J lost 5 bases. CDR3 length: 16 amino acids. Germline V gives CDR1 SGDLS, CDR2 YYNGEE. In DNA form, the CDR3 reads TGTGCCAGCAGCCTAGGGACTAGCGCGACTTCCCACGAGCAGTACTTC. Amino acids: CASSLGTSATSHEQYF.

The V and J genes are TRBV19 and TRBJ1-2, with unresolved D. In germline, CDR1 is LNHDA, CDR2 SQIVND (reference sequence). Deletions cut 0 bases from V and 4 bases from J, with 15 bases between. The CDR3 sequence is 16 residues long. The CDR3, as DNA: TGTGCCAGTAGTATAGATAAAAGCGGTAGAATCTATGGCTACACCTTC. It translates to CASSIDKSGRIYGYTF.

This chain uses TRBV19 with TRBJ2-2, with a weak D call TRBD2 (5 bases). Germline assignment: CDR1 LNHDA and CDR2 SQIVND (reference sequence). Trimming removed 3 bases at V and 1 base at J, with 21 bases between. CDR3 length: 19 residues. The CDR3: CASSMPPGRSRGNTGELFF. As DNA, the CDR3 is TGTGCCAGTAGTATGCCCCCGGGCAGATCTCGGGGGAACACCGGGGAGCTGTTTTTT.